The entry below describes one T cell receptor (beta chain). This clonotype was detected many times. What this receptor recognizes is not known. Nothing much larger sits one base from this clone, and base qualities are not available. This entry belongs to a study of T-cell reconstitution after alpha-beta-depleted transplantation in children listed by TCRdb under 2016. Regarding the complete study: Using TCR repertoire profiling, the study quantitatively followed how T-cell immune reconstitution unfolded in children after TCRalphabeta/CD19-depleted allogeneic hematopoietic cell transplantation.

This specimen's treatment or condition label, interpreted: allogeneic hematopoietic cell transplantation with graft depleted of TCRalphabeta T cells and CD19 B cells. The children who served as transplant recipients had been given grafts of TCRalphabeta/CD19-depleted allogeneic hematopoietic cells. On the study overall, not on this receptor specifically: In some patients, the high TCRbeta diversity seen at day 60 was put down to recipient T cells and intrathymic progenitors that had survived conditioning. Over the following months the frequencies of hyperexpanded clones went down, and after one year T-cell counts and TCRbeta diversity were mostly credited to newly produced T cells. Apparently early alphabetaT-cell count recovery about two months after transplant reportedly relied on only several hundred rapidly expanded clones derived from non-depleted graft cells.

Library method: PCR. Sequenced on an Illumina HiSeq 2500. To normalize quantification of the TCRbeta repertoire, the TCR libraries were built with molecular barcoding that relied on unique molecular identifiers. TCRdb's own reprocessing of the public reads used fastp at Q25 and MiXCR and kept productive beta chains. Under each unique CDR3 protein, matching rows form one entry showing the most common genes and DNA. The sample table records around 600,000 distinct CDR3 sequences; about 21% of these occur just once. The top ten clones comprise around an eighth of the sample. CDR1 is given as SQVTM and CDR2 as ANQGSEA, both from the germline V gene. The CDR3 has 13 amino acids, counting the end cysteine and phenylalanine. Here the CDR3 DNA is all that survives: 39 bases in frame from base 1. At the junction V is shortened by 6 bases and J by 4 bases; bases outside the gene matches: 8.

The sample consisted of PBMCs, mostly from graft donor cells, taken 360 days after TCRalphabeta/CD19-depleted stem cell transplant. The sequence was collected from a boy younger than two who had a stem cell transplant for acute myeloid leukemia, so the T cells may come from the graft donor. This chain joins TRBV29-1 to TRBJ1-1; the central 7 bases match TRBD1. Read as DNA, the sequence is TGCAGCGTAGGTACAGGGGCCGGCACTGAAGCTTTCTTT. Translated, this gives CSVGTGAGTEAFF.